What follows are 23 T cell receptor beta chains derived from one specimen sequenced in a study of T cell responses to AZD1222 COVID-19 vaccine. The protocol was immunoSEQ multiplex PCR, while the TCRdb copy is restricted to in-frame clones and leaves out a portion. The sample consists of about 97,000 clones, about 88% of them appearing once. The input for sequencing was peripheral blood, taken on day 0 of AZD1222 vaccination. The receptors stem from an adult in good health.

The chain joins TRBV7-9 to TRBJ2-3, with D possibly being TRBD1 (5 bases). The CDR3 extends over 16 amino acids. In germline, CDR1 is SEHNR, CDR2 FQNEAQ (reference sequence). The V end lost 0 bases, the J end lost 6 bases, and 16 bases lay between the germline ends. The CDR3 DNA reads TGTGCCAGCAGCTTAGCATTCACCAATGGGGCGGATACGCAGTATTTT. The encoded protein is CASSLAFTNGADTQYF.

This sequence joins TRBV5-1 and TRBJ2-3, with 9 bases lining up with TRBD2. With 4 bases clipped from V and 3 bases from J, the junction kept 15 bases outside the gene matches. The CDR3 covers 18 residues. Germline V gives CDR1 SGHRS, CDR2 YFSETQ. CDR3 amino acids: CASSRRASGADITDTQYF. CDR3 coding DNA: TGCGCCAGCAGCCGACGGGCTAGCGGGGCGGATATTACAGATACGCAGTATTTT.

The CDR3 reads CASSSGTANTGELFF. CDR3 coding DNA: TGTGCCAGCTCAAGCGGGACAGCGAACACCGGGGAGCTGTTTTTT. The chain combines TRBV18 with TRBJ2-2; D is perhaps TRBD1 or TRBD2 (7 bases each). The V and J ends lost 5 bases and 0 bases respectively, with 10 bases between them. This CDR3 spans 15 amino acids. The germline gives CDR1 KGHSH, CDR2 LQKENI.

The chain recombines TRBV4-3 with TRBJ1-1, with D uncertain. The CDR3 is 13 residues long. CDR1 is LGHNA and CDR2 is YSLEER in the germline V gene. V was cut by 1 base and J by 4 bases, with 7 bases left in between. The CDR3 is CASSQGAITEAFF. CDR3 in DNA: TGCGCCAGCAGCCAAGGGGCCATCACTGAAGCTTTCTTT.

There are a few counts of this clone. The V call is TRBV18, the J call TRBJ2-7; maybe TRBD1 (6 bases). The CDR3 runs 13 residues. The V gene lost 4 bases and the J gene lost 0 bases, with 7 bases spanning the gap. Germline V CDR1 and CDR2: KGHSH, LQKENI. CDR3 coding DNA: TGTGCCAGCTCACGGGGGCTCTCCTACGAGCAGTACTTC. Protein product: CASSRGLSYEQYF.

The V and J genes are TRBV7-8 and TRBJ2-7; the D gene is possibly TRBD1 (6 bases). This CDR3 has 18 residues. The germline V gene encodes CDR1 SGHVS and CDR2 FQNEAQ. Between the trimmed V and J ends, which lost 5 bases and 7 bases, there was a span of 30 bases. The chain's CDR3 is CASSPSRTAGLKTGEQYF. The CDR3 DNA is TGTGCCAGCAGCCCCTCAAGGACAGCCGGCCTTAAGACGGGAGAGCAGTACTTC. The full variable domain, rest sourced from reference TRBV7-8 and TRBJ2-7, is GAGVSQSPRYKVAKRGQDVALRCDPISGHVSLFWYQQALGQGPEFLTYFQNEAQLDKSGLPSDRFFAERPEGSVSTLKIQRTQQEDSAVYLCASSPSRTAGLKTGEQYFGPGTRLTVT.

V and J are TRBV28 and TRBJ2-7; D unresolved. The CDR3 extends over 12 amino acids. Germline-derived CDR1 and CDR2 are MDHEN and SYDVKM. The V end lost 2 bases, the J end lost 6 bases, and 8 bases lay between the germline ends. CDR3 bases: TGTGCCAGCAGTTTAACGGCTCGCGAGCAGTACTTC. The encoded protein is CASSLTAREQYF.

V usage is TRBV7-9 and J usage is TRBJ2-7; 10 nucleotides line up with TRBD2. Germline V gene lookup returns CDR1 SEHNR and CDR2 FQNEAQ (reference sequence). The trim removed 5 bases at V and 0 bases at J, leaving 10 bases unmatched. The CDR3 loop spans 17 amino acids. The CDR3 bases are TGTGCCAGCAGCCCCCAGCGGGGGGGGTTTTCCTCCTACGAGCAGTACTTC. Translation gives CASSPQRGGFSSYEQYF.

The chain combines TRBV5-1 with TRBJ1-1; D might be TRBD1 (6 bases). Trimming stripped 6 bases from V and 2 bases from J, with 23 bases between. The CDR3 runs to 17 residues. Germline V gene sequence: CDR1 SGHRS, CDR2 YFSETQ. The CDR3, as DNA: TGCGCCAGCAACATACAGGGAGGTAACTCCCTTAACACTGAAGCTTTCTTT. It encodes CASNIQGGNSLNTEAFF.

J is TRBJ2-5 and V is TRBV2; 9 nucleotides line up with TRBD2. The ends lost 3 bases at V and 1 base at J; junction bases unmatched: 6. CDR1 and CDR2 (germline): SNHLY, FYNNEI. The CDR3 consists of 16 residues. This CDR3 is CASSDLAGDLQETQYF. CDR3 DNA sequence: TGTGCCAGCAGTGATTTAGCGGGGGACCTCCAAGAGACCCAGTACTTC.

V gene TRBV11-3 combines with J gene TRBJ1-3; D remains unclear. The CDR3 consists of 16 residues. Germline V gene lookup returns CDR1 SGHNT and CDR2 YENEEA. V was trimmed by 2 bases and J by 2 bases, leaving 13 bases between them. The CDR3 loop reads CASSLTGVNTGNTIYF. The DNA for the CDR3 is TGTGCCAGCAGCTTAACGGGAGTCAATACTGGAAACACCATATATTTT.

The chain recombines TRBV4-3 with TRBJ2-1, with 8 bases fitting TRBD2. Germline V gene data show CDR1 as LGHNA and CDR2 as YSLEER. CDR3 length: 19 amino acids. The V segment lost 0 bases and the J segment 0 bases; nucleotides outside the gene matches: 10. CDR3 sequence: CASSQDGASGLSSYNEQFF. CDR3 coding DNA: TGCGCCAGCAGCCAAGATGGGGCTAGCGGGCTCAGCTCCTACAATGAGCAGTTCTTC.

The DNA for the CDR3 is TGTGCCAGCCTCGAGGGCACAGGGAGAAATCAGCCCCAGCATTTT. Protein product: CASLEGTGRNQPQHF. This chain uses TRBV6-5 with TRBJ1-5; tentative D call: TRBD1 (6 bases). V gave up 8 bases and J gave up 4 bases, with 18 bases separating them. Germline assignment: CDR1 MNHEY and CDR2 SVGAGI. The CDR3 contains 15 residues.

The sample holds a few counts of this clone. The chain has TRBV6-2 or TRBV6-3 and TRBJ2-7, with D perhaps matching TRBD1 (6 bases). Germline CDR1 and CDR2: MNHEY and SVGEGT. Trimming shortened V by 1 base and J by 5 bases, and 15 bases separated the two germline ends. CDR3 length equals 15 residues. Here the CDR3 reads CASSYFWTEDDEQYF. The CDR3 bases are TGTGCCAGCAGTTACTTCTGGACAGAAGATGACGAGCAGTACTTC.

V and J are TRBV19 and TRBJ1-6, with TRBD1 matching 8 bases. The germline V gene encodes CDR1 LNHDA and CDR2 SQIVND (reference sequence). The CDR3 is 17 amino acids. Unmatched junction bases numbered 6, after V lost 5 bases and J lost 0 bases. The CDR3, as DNA: TGTGCCAGTAGTTCCCACGACAGGGGCTCCTATAATTCACCCCTCCACTTT. Amino acids: CASSSHDRGSYNSPLHF.

Regarding this clone: This sample includes further DNA sequences coding for the same CDR3. The rearrangement links TRBV28 to TRBJ1-1, with a weak D call TRBD1 (5 bases). In germline, CDR1 is MDHEN, CDR2 SYDVKM. With 1 base removed from V and 1 base from J, the gap between germline ends came to 10 bases. The CDR3 extends over 15 amino acids. CDR3 sequence reads: CASSLLGGRNTEAFF. The CDR3 DNA sequence: TGTGCCAGCAGTTTATTGGGGGGTAGGAACACTGAAGCTTTCTTT.

This chain joins TRBV27 and TRBJ1-6, with no clear D. Germline V gives CDR1 MNHEY, CDR2 SMNVEV (reference sequence). With 4 bases removed from V and 6 bases from J, the gap between germline ends came to 7 bases. The CDR3 length is 13 residues. CDR3: CASSWASNSPLHF. CDR3 nucleotides: TGTGCCAGCAGTTGGGCGAGTAATTCACCCCTCCACTTT.

Only a few counts were recorded for this clone. V is TRBV3-1 (or the pseudogene TRBV3-2) and J is TRBJ1-1; no firm D call. The germline V and J ends were trimmed by 1 base and 7 bases, with 10 bases remaining between them. CDR3 size: 13 residues. Germline V CDR1 and CDR2: LGHDT, YNNKEL (reference sequence). The CDR3 nucleotides read TGTGCCAGCAGCCAAGGTAGTTTTTTTGAAGCTTTCTTT. Its protein product is CASSQGSFFEAFF.

The V and J genes are TRBV11-3 and TRBJ2-2; D gene ambiguous. V was clipped by 2 bases and J by 1 base, with 5 bases between them. Germline values: CDR1 SGHNT, CDR2 YENEEA. This CDR3 has 14 residues. CDR3 sequence: CASSLRGNTGELFF. The CDR3 nucleotides are TGTGCCAGCAGCTTACGTGGGAACACCGGGGAGCTGTTTTTT.

This chain links TRBV10-2 with TRBJ1-1; 7 bases are a match to TRBD1. Germline trimming cut 7 bases from V and 1 base from J; bases unmatched to any gene: 9. This CDR3 contains 15 residues. The V gene's germline CDR1 is WSHSY and CDR2 SAAADI. The CDR3 spells CASIERQGGNTEAFF. The DNA for the CDR3 is TGCGCCAGCATCGAAAGACAGGGCGGGAACACTGAAGCTTTCTTT.

Details on this clone: The junction does not match germline at one end; this may be a read error. The chain recombines TRBV24-1 with TRBJ2-7, with TRBD2 as a possible D gene (5 bases). The CDR3 extends over 13 amino acids. In germline, CDR1 is KGHDR, CDR2 SFDVKD. The CDR3 nucleotides are TGTGCCACCAGTGTTTTGGCCCCGGGGGAGCAGTACTTC. It encodes CATSVLAPGEQYF.

The chain uses TRBV5-5 and TRBJ1-2; TRBD1 matches at 7 bases. Germline CDR1 SGHKS, CDR2 YYEKEE (reference sequence). V lost 6 bases, J lost 5 bases, and 10 bases stayed unmatched. The CDR3 length is 14 residues. CDR3 in DNA: TGTGCCAGCACCCGTCAGGGGGAAGGTTATGGCTACACCTTC. Its translation: CASTRQGEGYGYTF.

This clone has just a few counts. V is TRBV29-1 and J is TRBJ1-5; TRBD1 might be the D (6 bases). CDR1 is SQVTM, CDR2 ANQGSEA, per germline. The CDR3 has 14 amino acids. Trimming removed 3 bases at V and 6 bases at J, with 15 bases between. For the CDR3, the DNA is TGCAGCGTTGAGGTCCCGGGGGCCGGTCAGCCCCAGCATTTT. This codes for CSVEVPGAGQPQHF.